The next 22 T cell receptor beta chains were all read from a single sample in a study of identical twins. TCRdb re-derived calls from the 5' RACE reads in MiXCR, one entry per CDR3 protein. Altogether fewer than 350,000 distinct CDR3 sequences are present, approximately 8.5% being singletons, with the ten largest covering approximately 2.1%. This same sample was also part of a study on yellow fever vaccine responses in identical twins.

The sequenced sample consisted of memory (CD45RO+) T cells sorted from blood. Receptors originate from a woman aged 18-29 years in good health.

In its sample, this clonotype was seen a few times. The chain combines TRBV24-1 with TRBJ2-1; D is perhaps TRBD2 (6 bases). Trimming cost V 5 bases and J 9 bases, with 16 bases left between them. Per germline, CDR1 KGHDR and CDR2 SFDVKD. The CDR3 runs to 14 residues. The CDR3 nucleotides are TGTGCCACCAGTGGATCGCGGGATAAGGGTGAGCAGTTCTTC. It translates to CATSGSRDKGEQFF.

The chain carries TRBV19 and TRBJ2-3; TRBD2 aligns across 7 bases. This CDR3 has 15 residues. The V segment lost 4 bases and the J segment 2 bases; nucleotides outside the gene matches: 6. Looked up from germline, CDR1 is LNHDA and CDR2 is SQIVND (reference sequence). In DNA form, the CDR3 reads TGTGCCAGTAGTAACCCTAGCGGTTTCACAGATACGCAGTATTTT. Its translation: CASSNPSGFTDTQYF.

This clonotype was seen many times. The CDR3 DNA reads TGTGCCAGTAGTATGACAGGGACCACTCAAGCCAGGGAGCTGTTTTTT. It specifies CASSMTGTTQARELFF. The chain recombines TRBV19 with TRBJ2-2; 7 bases fit TRBD1. The CDR3 runs to 16 residues. Losses at the gene ends were 3 bases for V and 9 bases for J; bases not matched to a gene: 13. CDR1 is LNHDA and CDR2 is SQIVND in the germline V gene (reference sequence).

The V and J genes are TRBV7-6 and TRBJ2-5, with D unclear. V gave up 3 bases and J gave up 6 bases, with 5 bases separating them. The germline CDR1 and CDR2 sequences are SGHVS and FNYEAQ. CDR3 length equals 11 residues. CDR3 DNA: TGTGCCAGCAGCTTGGCGCAGACCCAGTACTTC. It codes for CASSLAQTQYF.

V is TRBV19 and J is TRBJ2-5; the D gene is possibly TRBD2 (5 bases). The V and J ends lost 3 bases and 4 bases respectively, with 9 bases between them. Germline V gene data show CDR1 as LNHDA and CDR2 as SQIVND (reference sequence). CDR3 size: 13 residues. CDR3 sequence reads: CASSILASETQYF. The CDR3 DNA sequence: TGTGCCAGTAGTATCCTAGCTTCAGAGACCCAGTACTTC.

This clonotype was seen only a few times. The chain employs TRBV6-1 and TRBJ2-7; no firm D call. The length of the CDR3 is 14 residues. Deletions cut 2 bases from V and 2 bases from J, with 10 bases between. CDR1 MNHNS and CDR2 SASEGT come from the germline V gene. The DNA of the CDR3 is TGTGCCAGCAGTGAACTGGCCGGACCCTACGAGCAGTACGTC. As protein: CASSELAGPYEQYV.

In this sample, this clonotype turned up a few times. This chain uses TRBV5-1 with TRBJ1-2; 7 bases fit TRBD1. The CDR3 is 13 amino acids. CDR1 SGHRS and CDR2 YFSETQ come from the germline V gene. V was pared by 5 bases and J by 4 bases, with 5 bases of the junction left unmatched. CDR3 amino acids: CASSSEGAYGYTF. CDR3 nucleotides: TGCGCCAGCAGTTCCGAGGGGGCCTATGGCTACACCTTC. The complete variable domain, with remaining parts taken from reference TRBV5-1 and TRBJ1-2, reads KAGVTQTPRYLIKTRGQQVTLSCSPISGHRSVSWYQQTPGQGLQFLFEYFSETQRNKGNFPGRFSGRQFSNSRSEMNVSTLELGDSALYLCASSSEGAYGYTFGSGTRLTVV.

This clonotype was observed many times. The V gene is TRBV29-1, the J gene TRBJ2-3; D perhaps matches TRBD2 (6 bases). V was trimmed by 6 bases and J by 9 bases, leaving 16 bases between them. The CDR3 totals 12 residues. Germline CDR1 SQVTM, CDR2 ANQGSEA. In DNA form, the CDR3 reads TGCAGCGTACTCCGCGGGGATTTGACGCAGTATTTT. It encodes CSVLRGDLTQYF.

Notes on this clonotype: Being one base from a much bigger clone, this may be a read error. V gene TRBV6-5 combines with J gene TRBJ2-1; D is undetermined. Germline CDR1 and CDR2: MNHEY and SVGAGI. Trimming took 8 bases from V and 10 from J, leaving 15 bases between them. The CDR3 has 12 amino acids. DNA for the CDR3: TGTGCCAGCGGTAACTCTCTCAGGGAGCAGTTCTTC. Encoded protein: CASGNSLREQFF.

This clonotype was detected only a few times. This rearrangement joins TRBV10-3 to TRBJ2-1; 8 bases align to TRBD1. The J segment lost 0 bases and the V segment lost 10 bases, leaving 5 bases of the junction unmatched. This CDR3 is 14 amino acids long. Looked up from germline, CDR1 is ENHRY and CDR2 is SYGVKD. In DNA form, the CDR3 reads TGTGCCAGTCAGGGGGCGGCCTCCTACAATGAGCAGTTCTTC. Translation: CASQGAASYNEQFF.

At least ten counts were recorded for this clonotype. V usage is TRBV4-1 and J usage is TRBJ1-5; D uncertain. The V end lost 4 bases, the J end lost 4 bases, and 11 bases lay between the germline ends. CDR1 and CDR2 from the germline V gene are MGHRA and YSYEKL. This CDR3 contains 14 residues. CDR3 protein: CASSPSQSNQPQHF. The CDR3 nucleotides are TGCGCCAGCAGCCCATCCCAATCGAATCAGCCCCAGCATTTT.

V usage is TRBV11-1 and J usage is TRBJ2-7, with D possibly being TRBD2 (7 bases). The CDR3 totals 15 residues. CDR1 is SGHAT and CDR2 is FQDESV in the germline V gene (reference sequence). The ends were cut back, 9 bases at V and 6 bases at J, with 24 bases in the middle. The CDR3 nucleotides are TGTGCCAGTTCCCTATCGGGGGGCGCGTCTCGCGAGCAGTACTTC. It is translated as CASSLSGGASREQYF.

This clonotype was observed a handful of times. This chain links TRBV20-1 with TRBJ1-2, with TRBD1 as a possible D gene (5 bases). The CDR3 extends over 14 amino acids. Trimming removed 2 bases from V and 3 bases from J, with 13 bases in between. Germline-derived CDR1 and CDR2 are DFQATT and SNEGSKA (reference sequence). The CDR3 loop is CSARRGRQDYGYTF. CDR3 DNA: TGCAGTGCTAGAAGGGGCAGACAAGACTATGGCTACACCTTC.

This clonotype was counted ten times or more. This rearrangement joins TRBV28 to TRBJ2-7; D possibly uses TRBD1 or TRBD2 (5 bases each). Between the trimmed V and J ends, which lost 6 bases and 4 bases, there was a span of 19 bases. There are 15 residues in the CDR3. Germline V gene data show CDR1 as MDHEN and CDR2 as SYDVKM. The DNA of the CDR3 is TGTGCCAGCAGGGTCGACTACCCGGGACGGTACGAGCAGTACTTC. Encoded protein: CASRVDYPGRYEQYF.

This clonotype was found many times. V is TRBV6-4 and J is TRBJ1-6; D uncertain. This CDR3 spans 15 amino acids. Germline V gene sequence: CDR1 MRHNA, CDR2 SNTAGT. V was shortened by 0 bases and J by 5 bases, with 8 bases between the two germline ends. Here the CDR3 reads CASSDSTVDNSPLHF. CDR3 in DNA: TGTGCCAGCAGTGACTCGACGGTTGATAATTCACCCCTCCACTTT.

This clonotype was counted many times. V usage is TRBV5-5 and J usage is TRBJ2-1; 9 bases match TRBD2. The trim removed 0 bases at V and 7 bases at J, leaving 5 bases unmatched. The CDR3 is 15 residues long. Germline CDR1 is SGHKS and CDR2 is YYEKEE (reference sequence). CDR3 region: CASSLGAGGINEQFF. CDR3 nucleotide sequence: TGTGCCAGCAGCTTGGGGGCGGGAGGGATAAATGAGCAGTTCTTC.

The genes are TRBV11-3 and TRBJ2-7; 9 bases are a match to TRBD2. V lost 5 bases, J lost 1 base, and 9 bases stayed unmatched. The CDR3 length is 16 residues. Germline CDR1 SGHNT, CDR2 YENEEA. The CDR3 sequence is CASSLRTSELSYEQYF. In DNA, the CDR3 is TGTGCCAGCAGCCTTAGGACTAGCGAGCTTTCCTACGAGCAGTACTTC. Full variable domain (missing parts from reference TRBV11-3 and TRBJ2-7): EAGVVQSPRYKIIEKKQPVAFWCNPISGHNTLYWYLQNLGQGPELLIRYENEEAVDDSQLPKDRFSAERLKGVDSTLKIQPAELGDSAVYLCASSLRTSELSYEQYFGPGTRLTVT.

This clonotype has just a few counts. The chain has TRBV19 and TRBJ2-7; the match to TRBD1 covers 8 bases. This CDR3 has 15 residues. Looked up from germline, CDR1 is LNHDA and CDR2 is SQIVND (reference sequence). V lost 3 bases, J lost 2 bases, and 6 bases stayed unmatched. The CDR3: CASSIEGTGTYEQYF. DNA of the CDR3: TGTGCCAGTAGTATCGAAGGGACAGGAACCTACGAGCAGTACTTC.

The chain has TRBV27 and TRBJ1-4, with D uncertain. This CDR3 region has 18 residues. The V gene's germline CDR1 is MNHEY and CDR2 SMNVEV (reference sequence). With 6 bases removed from V and 6 bases from J, the gap between germline ends came to 26 bases. In DNA, the CDR3 is TGTGCCAGCAGCCCGGTCATAACCCCGGAAGGATTTTATGAAAAACTGTTTTTT. Translation: CASSPVITPEGFYEKLFF. The variable domain in full, completed from reference TRBV27 and TRBJ1-4, reads EAQVTQNPRYLITVTGKKLTVTCSQNMNHEYMSWYRQDPGLGLRQIYYSMNVEVTDKGDVPEGYKVSRKEKRNFPLILESPSPNQTSLYFCASSPVITPEGFYEKLFFGSGTQLSVL.

Only a few counts were recorded for this clonotype. The chain combines TRBV7-6 with TRBJ2-2; 12 nucleotides agree with TRBD1. Trimming removed 4 bases from V and 8 bases from J; junction bases left unmatched: 5. From germline, CDR1 is SGHVS and CDR2 FNYEAQ. The CDR3 has 15 residues. CDR3 loop: CASSSGTGGLGELFF. The CDR3 DNA reads TGTGCCAGCAGCTCCGGGACAGGGGGCCTGGGGGAGCTGTTTTTT.

The CDR3 loop reads CASSWDPSGGSSYNEQFF. CDR3 bases: TGTGCCAGCAGTTGGGACCCTAGCGGGGGGAGCTCCTACAATGAGCAGTTCTTC. The chain recombines TRBV28 with TRBJ2-1, with TRBD2 matching 11 bases. The V gene end was trimmed by 4 bases and the J gene end by 0 bases; junction bases not matched to a gene: 8. The CDR3 contains 18 residues. Germline V lookup: CDR1 MDHEN, CDR2 SYDVKM.

This clonotype was recorded a few times. The chain combines TRBV12-5 with TRBJ1-5; tentative D call: TRBD1 (6 bases). In germline, CDR1 is LGHNT, CDR2 FRNRAP. V shed 0 bases and J shed 3 bases, with 12 bases lying between them. The CDR3 has 16 amino acids. CDR3 protein: CASGLVSRGLNQPQHF. The CDR3 DNA reads TGTGCTAGTGGTTTGGTAAGCAGGGGTCTCAATCAGCCCCAGCATTTT. Variable domain in full (rest from reference TRBV12-5 and TRBJ1-5): DARVTQTPRHKVTEMGQEVTMRCQPILGHNTVFWYRQTMMQGLELLAYFRNRAPLDDSGMPKDRFSAEMPDATLATLKIQPSEPRDSAVYFCASGLVSRGLNQPQHFGDGTRLSIL.